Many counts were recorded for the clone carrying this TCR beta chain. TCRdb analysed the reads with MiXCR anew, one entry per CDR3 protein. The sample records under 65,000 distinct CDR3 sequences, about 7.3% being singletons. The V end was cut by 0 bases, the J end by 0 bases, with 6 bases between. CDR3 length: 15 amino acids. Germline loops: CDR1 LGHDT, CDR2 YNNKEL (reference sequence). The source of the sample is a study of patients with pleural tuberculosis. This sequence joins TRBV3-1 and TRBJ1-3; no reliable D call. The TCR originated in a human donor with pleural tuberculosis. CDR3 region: CASSQDFISGNTIYF. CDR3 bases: TGTGCCAGCAGCCAAGACTTCATCTCTGGAAACACCATATATTTT.